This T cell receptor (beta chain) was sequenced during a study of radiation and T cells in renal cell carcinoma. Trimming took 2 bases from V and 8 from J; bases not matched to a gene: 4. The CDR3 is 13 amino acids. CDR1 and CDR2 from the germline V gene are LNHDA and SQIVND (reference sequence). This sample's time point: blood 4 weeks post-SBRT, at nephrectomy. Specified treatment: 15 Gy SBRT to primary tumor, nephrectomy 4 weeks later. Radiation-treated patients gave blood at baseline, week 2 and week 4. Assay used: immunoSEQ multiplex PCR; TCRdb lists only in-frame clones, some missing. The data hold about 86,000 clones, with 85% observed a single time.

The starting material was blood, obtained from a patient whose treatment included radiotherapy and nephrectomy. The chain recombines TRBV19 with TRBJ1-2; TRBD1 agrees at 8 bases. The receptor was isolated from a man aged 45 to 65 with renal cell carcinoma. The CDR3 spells CASSIQGAQGYTF. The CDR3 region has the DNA TGTGCCAGTAGTATACAGGGGGCGCAAGGCTACACCTTC.